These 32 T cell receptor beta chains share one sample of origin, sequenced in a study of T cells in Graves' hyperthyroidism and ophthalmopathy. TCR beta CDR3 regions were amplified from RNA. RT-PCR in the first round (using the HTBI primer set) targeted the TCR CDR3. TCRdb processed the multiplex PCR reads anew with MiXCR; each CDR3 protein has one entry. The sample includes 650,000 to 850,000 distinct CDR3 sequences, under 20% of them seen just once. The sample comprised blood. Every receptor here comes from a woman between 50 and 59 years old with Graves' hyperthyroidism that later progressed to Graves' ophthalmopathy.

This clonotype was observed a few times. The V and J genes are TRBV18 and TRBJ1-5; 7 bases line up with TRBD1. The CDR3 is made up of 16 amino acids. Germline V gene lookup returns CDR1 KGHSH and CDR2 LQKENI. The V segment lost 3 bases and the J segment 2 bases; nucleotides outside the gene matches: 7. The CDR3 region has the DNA TGTGCCAGCTCACCGGAGGGGGCTGTGGGCAATCAGCCCCAGCATTTT. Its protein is CASSPEGAVGNQPQHF.

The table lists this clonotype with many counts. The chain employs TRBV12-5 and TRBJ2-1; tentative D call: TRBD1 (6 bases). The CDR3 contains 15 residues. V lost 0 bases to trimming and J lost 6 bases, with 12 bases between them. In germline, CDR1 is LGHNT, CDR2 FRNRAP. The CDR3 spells CASGLVLTGLNEQFF. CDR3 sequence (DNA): TGTGCTAGTGGTTTGGTACTAACAGGGCTCAATGAGCAGTTCTTC.

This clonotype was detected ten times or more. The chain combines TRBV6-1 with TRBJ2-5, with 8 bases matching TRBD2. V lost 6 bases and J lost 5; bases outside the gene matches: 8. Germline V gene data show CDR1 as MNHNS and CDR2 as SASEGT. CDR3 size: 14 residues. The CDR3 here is CASSPGGAGETQYF. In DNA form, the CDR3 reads TGTGCCAGCAGCCCCGGGGGGGCAGGGGAGACCCAGTACTTC.

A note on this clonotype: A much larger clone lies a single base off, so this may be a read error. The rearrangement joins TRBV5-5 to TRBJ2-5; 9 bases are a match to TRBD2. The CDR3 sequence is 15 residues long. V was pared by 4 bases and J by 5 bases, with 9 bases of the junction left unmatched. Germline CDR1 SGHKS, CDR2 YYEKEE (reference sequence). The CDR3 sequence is CASSTGTSWPETQYF. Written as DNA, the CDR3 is TGTGCCAGCAGCACCGGGACTAGCTGGCCGGAGACCCAGTACTTC.

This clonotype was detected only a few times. The CDR3 reads CASSDWTGSTNEKLFF. In nucleotides, the CDR3 is TGTGCCAGTAGTGACTGGACAGGGTCAACTAATGAAAAACTGTTTTTT. The V gene is TRBV19, the J gene TRBJ1-4, with TRBD1 matching over 8 bases. CDR1 and CDR2 (germline): LNHDA, SQIVND (reference sequence). This CDR3 has 16 residues. V gave up 5 bases and J gave up 0 bases; unmatched junction bases: 5.

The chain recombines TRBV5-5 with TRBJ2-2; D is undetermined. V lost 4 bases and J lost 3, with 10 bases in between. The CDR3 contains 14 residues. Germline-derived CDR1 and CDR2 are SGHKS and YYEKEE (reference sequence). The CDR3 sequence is CASSHDTHTGELFF. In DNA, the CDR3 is TGTGCCAGCAGCCACGATACTCACACCGGGGAGCTGTTTTTT.

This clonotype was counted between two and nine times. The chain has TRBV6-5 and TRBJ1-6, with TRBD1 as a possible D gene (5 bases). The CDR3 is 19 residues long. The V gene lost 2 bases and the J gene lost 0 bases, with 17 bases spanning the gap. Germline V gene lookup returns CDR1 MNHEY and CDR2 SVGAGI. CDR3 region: CASSYPPNQGSSYNSPLHF. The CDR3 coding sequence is TGTGCCAGCAGTTACCCACCAAATCAGGGAAGCTCCTATAATTCACCCCTCCACTTT.

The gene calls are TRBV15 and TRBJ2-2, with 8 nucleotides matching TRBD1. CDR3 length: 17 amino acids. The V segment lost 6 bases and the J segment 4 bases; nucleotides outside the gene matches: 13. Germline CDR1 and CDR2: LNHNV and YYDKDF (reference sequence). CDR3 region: CATRTGVPHLSTGELFF. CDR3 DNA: TGTGCCACCAGGACAGGGGTACCCCACCTCTCCACCGGGGAGCTGTTTTTT.

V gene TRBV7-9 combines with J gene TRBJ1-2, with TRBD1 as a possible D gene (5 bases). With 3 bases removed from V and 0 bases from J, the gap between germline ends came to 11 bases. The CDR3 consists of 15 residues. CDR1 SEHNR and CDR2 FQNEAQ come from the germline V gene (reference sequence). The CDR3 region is CASSFSSGTNYGYTF. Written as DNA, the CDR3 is TGTGCCAGCAGCTTTTCTTCAGGGACTAACTATGGCTACACCTTC. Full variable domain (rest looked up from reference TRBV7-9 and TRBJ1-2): DTGVSQNPRHKITKRGQNVTFRCDPISEHNRLYWYRQTLGQGPEFLTYFQNEAQLEKSRLLSDRFSAERPKGSFSTLEIQRTEQGDSAMYLCASSFSSGTNYGYTFGSGTRLTVV.

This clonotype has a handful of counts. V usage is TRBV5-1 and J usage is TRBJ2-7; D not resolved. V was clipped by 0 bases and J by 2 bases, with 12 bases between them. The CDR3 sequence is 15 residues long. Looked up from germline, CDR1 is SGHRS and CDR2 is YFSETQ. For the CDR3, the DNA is TGCGCCAGCAGCTTGGACTCGTTCAGCCCCTACGAGCAGTACTTC. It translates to CASSLDSFSPYEQYF.

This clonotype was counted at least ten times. Here the CDR3 DNA reads TGTGCCAGCAGCGCCCGACCCTACGAGCAGTACTTC. The encoded protein is CASSARPYEQYF. The chain employs TRBV11-2 and TRBJ2-7, with D unresolved. Germline CDR1 SGHAT, CDR2 FQNNGV. The CDR3 is 12 residues long. Trimming removed 5 bases from V and 2 bases from J, with 7 bases in between.

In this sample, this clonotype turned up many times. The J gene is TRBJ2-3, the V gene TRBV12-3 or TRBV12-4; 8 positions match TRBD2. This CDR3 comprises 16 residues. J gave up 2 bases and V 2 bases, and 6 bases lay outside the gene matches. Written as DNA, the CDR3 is TGTGCCAGCAGTTTAAGACGGGGGGGAATCACAGATACGCAGTATTTT. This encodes CASSLRRGGITDTQYF.

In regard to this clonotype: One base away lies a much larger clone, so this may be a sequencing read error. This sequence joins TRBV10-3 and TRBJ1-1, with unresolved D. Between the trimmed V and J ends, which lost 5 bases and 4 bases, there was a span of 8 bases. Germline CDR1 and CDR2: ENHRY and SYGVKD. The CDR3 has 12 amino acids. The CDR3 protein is CAISFTRTEAFF. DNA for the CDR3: TGTGCCATCAGTTTCACCCGCACTGAAGCTTTCTTT.

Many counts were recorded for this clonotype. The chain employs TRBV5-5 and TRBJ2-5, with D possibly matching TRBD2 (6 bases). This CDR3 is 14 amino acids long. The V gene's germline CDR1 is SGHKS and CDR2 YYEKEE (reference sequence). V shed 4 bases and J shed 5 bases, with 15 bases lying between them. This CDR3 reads CASSPGLGRETQYF. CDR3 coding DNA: TGTGCCAGCAGCCCGGGACTGGGCAGGGAGACCCAGTACTTC.

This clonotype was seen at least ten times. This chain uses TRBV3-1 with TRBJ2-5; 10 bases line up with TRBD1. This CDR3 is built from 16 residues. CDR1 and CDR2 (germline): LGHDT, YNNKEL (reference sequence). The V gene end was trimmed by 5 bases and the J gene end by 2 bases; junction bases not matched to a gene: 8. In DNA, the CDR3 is TGTGCCAGCAGCACCCGGGACAGGGGTTCGCAAGAGACCCAGTACTTC. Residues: CASSTRDRGSQETQYF.

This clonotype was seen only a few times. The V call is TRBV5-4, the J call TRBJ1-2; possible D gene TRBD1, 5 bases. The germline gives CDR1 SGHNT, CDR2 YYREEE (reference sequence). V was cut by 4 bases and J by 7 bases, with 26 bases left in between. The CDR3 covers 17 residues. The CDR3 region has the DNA TGTGCCAGCAGCCGGTTCGGGGGGATAGGCCCCTTTGGTGGCTACACCTTC. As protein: CASSRFGGIGPFGGYTF.

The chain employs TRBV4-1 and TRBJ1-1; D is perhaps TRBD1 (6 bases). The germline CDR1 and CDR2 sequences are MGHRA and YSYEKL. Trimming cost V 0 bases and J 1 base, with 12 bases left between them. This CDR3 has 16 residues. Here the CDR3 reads CASSQEGGLTNTEAFF. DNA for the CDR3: TGCGCCAGCAGCCAAGAGGGGGGGCTTACGAACACTGAAGCTTTCTTT.

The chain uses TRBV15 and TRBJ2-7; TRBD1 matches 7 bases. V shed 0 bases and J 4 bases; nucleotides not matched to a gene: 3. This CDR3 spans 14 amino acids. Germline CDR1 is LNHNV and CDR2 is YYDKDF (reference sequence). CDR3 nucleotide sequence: TGTGCCACCAGCAGAGAACAGGGGACGTACGAGCAGTACTTC. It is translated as CATSREQGTYEQYF.

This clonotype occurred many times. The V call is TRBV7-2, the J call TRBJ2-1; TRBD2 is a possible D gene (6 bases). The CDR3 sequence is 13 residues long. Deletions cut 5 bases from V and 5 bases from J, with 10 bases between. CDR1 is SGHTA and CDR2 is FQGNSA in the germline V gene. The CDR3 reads CASSGGIHNEQFF. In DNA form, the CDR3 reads TGTGCCAGCAGCGGGGGGATCCACAATGAGCAGTTCTTC.

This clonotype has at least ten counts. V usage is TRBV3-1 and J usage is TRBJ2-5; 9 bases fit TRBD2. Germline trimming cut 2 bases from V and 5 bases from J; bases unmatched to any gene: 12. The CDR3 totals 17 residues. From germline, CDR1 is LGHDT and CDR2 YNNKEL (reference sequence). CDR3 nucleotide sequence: TGTGCCAGCAGCCAACCCACCCCTAGCGGGGAGGCCGAGACCCAGTACTTC. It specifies CASSQPTPSGEAETQYF.

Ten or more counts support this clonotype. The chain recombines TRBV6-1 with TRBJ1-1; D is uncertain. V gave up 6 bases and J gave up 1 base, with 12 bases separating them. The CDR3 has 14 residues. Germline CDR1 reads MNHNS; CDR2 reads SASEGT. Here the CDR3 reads CASRKGRTNTEAFF. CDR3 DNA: TGTGCCAGCAGAAAGGGAAGGACGAACACTGAAGCTTTCTTT.

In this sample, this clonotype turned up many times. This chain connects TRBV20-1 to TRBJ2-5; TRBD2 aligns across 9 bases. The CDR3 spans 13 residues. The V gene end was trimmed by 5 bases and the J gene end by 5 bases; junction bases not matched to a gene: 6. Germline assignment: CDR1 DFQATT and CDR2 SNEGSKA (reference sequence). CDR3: CSAGGLAGETQYF. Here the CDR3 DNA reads TGCAGTGCTGGGGGACTAGCCGGTGAGACCCAGTACTTC.

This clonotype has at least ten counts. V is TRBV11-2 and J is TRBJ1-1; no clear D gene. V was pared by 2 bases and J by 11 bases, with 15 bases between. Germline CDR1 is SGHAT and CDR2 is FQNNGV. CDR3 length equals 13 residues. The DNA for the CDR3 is TGTGCCAGCAGCTTATACCGCCATCGTGTTGCTTTCTTT. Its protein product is CASSLYRHRVAFF.

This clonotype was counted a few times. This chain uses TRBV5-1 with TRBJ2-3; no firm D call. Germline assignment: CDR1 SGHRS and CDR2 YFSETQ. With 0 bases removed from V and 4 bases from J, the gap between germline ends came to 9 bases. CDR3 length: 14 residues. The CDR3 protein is CASSLGHRADTQYF. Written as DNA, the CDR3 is TGCGCCAGCAGCTTGGGTCACCGCGCAGATACGCAGTATTTT.

The CDR3 coding sequence is TGCGCCAGCAGCTTGGCCAGTAATGCGCCGAACTATGGCTACACCTTC. Translation: CASSLASNAPNYGYTF. The V gene is TRBV5-1, the J gene TRBJ1-2; D call uncertain. Trimming pared 0 bases from V and 2 bases from J, leaving 14 bases between. The CDR3 totals 16 residues. The germline CDR1 and CDR2 sequences are SGHRS and YFSETQ.

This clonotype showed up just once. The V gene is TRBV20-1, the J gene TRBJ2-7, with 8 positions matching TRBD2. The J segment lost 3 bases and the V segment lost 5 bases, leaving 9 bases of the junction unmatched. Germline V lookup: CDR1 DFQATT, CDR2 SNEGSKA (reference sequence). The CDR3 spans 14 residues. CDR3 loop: CSAAGIAGSYEQYF. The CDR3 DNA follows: TGCAGTGCTGCCGGCATAGCGGGGAGCTACGAGCAGTACTTC.

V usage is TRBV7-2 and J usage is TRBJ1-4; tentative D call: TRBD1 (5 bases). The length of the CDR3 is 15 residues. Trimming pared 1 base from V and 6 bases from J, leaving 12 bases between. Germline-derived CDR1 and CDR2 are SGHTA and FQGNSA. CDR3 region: CASSLVLGGDEKLFF. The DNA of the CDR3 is TGTGCCAGCAGCTTAGTTTTGGGGGGTGATGAAAAACTGTTTTTT.

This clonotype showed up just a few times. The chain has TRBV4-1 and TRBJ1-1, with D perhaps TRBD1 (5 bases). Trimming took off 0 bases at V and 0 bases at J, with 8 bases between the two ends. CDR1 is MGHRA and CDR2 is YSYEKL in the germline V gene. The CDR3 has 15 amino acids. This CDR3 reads CASSQEYRLNTEAFF. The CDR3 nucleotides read TGCGCCAGCAGCCAAGAGTACAGGCTGAACACTGAAGCTTTCTTT.

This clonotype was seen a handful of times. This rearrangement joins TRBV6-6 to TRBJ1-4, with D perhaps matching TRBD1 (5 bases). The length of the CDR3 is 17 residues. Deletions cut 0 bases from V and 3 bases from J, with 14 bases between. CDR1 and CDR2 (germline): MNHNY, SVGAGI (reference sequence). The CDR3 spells CASSYSGPGISNEKLFF. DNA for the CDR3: TGTGCCAGCAGTTACTCGGGGCCAGGGATCTCTAATGAAAAACTGTTTTTT.

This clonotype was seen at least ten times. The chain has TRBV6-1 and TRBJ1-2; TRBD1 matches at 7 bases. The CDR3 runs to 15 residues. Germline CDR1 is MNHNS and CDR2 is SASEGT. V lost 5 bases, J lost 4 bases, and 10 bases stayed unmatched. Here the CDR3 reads CASSSGGRGGYGYTF. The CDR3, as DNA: TGTGCCAGCAGTTCCGGGGGCAGGGGGGGCTATGGCTACACCTTC.

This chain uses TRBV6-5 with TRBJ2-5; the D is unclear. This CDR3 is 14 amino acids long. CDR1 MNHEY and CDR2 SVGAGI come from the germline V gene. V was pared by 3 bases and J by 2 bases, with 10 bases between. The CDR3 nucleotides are TGTGCCAGCAGTTATAAGGGTGCTCAAGAGACCCAGTACTTC. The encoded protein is CASSYKGAQETQYF.

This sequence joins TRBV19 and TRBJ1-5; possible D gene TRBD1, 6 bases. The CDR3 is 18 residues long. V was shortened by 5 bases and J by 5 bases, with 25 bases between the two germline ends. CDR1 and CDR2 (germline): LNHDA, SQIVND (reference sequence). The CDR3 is CASSVPTSTGGGYQPQHF. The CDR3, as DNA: TGTGCCAGTAGTGTCCCGACCTCGACAGGAGGCGGGTATCAGCCCCAGCATTTT.